One T cell receptor (beta chain) is described in this entry. The sample comes from a study of T-cell reconstitution after alpha-beta-depleted transplantation in children. The CDR3 runs 15 residues. Trimming took off 6 bases at V and 0 bases at J, with 13 bases between the two ends. Researchers prepared the TCRbeta library using unique molecular identifiers, the study reports. TCRdb independently ran MiXCR on the PCR reads; one entry per CDR3 protein. Counted here are about 230,000 distinct CDR3 sequences, 8% to 10% occurring once; the ten biggest clones make up 5.5% to 8%. The chain combines TRBV12-3 or TRBV12-4 with TRBJ2-3, with D perhaps TRBD1 or TRBD2 (5 bases each). The sample here was PBMCs from the stem cell graft donor, taken from the stem cell graft. This TCR was sampled from a human donor who donated a stem cell graft to a child with acute lymphoblastic leukemia. CDR3 in DNA: TGTGCCAGCAGCGACCCGGGACGGAGCACAGATACGCAGTATTTT. Residues: CASSDPGRSTDTQYF.